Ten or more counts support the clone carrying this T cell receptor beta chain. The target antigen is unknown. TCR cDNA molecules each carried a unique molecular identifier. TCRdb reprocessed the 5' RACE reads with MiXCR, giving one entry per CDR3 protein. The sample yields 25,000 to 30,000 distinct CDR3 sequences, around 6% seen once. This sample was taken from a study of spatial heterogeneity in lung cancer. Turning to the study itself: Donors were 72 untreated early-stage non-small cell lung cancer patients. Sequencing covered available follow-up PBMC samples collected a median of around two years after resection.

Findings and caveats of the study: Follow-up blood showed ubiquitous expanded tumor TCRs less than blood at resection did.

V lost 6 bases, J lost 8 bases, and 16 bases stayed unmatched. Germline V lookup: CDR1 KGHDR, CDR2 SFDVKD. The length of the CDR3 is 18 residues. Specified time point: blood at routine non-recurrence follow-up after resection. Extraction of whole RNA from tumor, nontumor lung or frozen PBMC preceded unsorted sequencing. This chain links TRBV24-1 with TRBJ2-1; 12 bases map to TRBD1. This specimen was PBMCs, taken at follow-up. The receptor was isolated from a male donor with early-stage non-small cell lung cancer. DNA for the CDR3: TGTGCCACCAGTCCCGGGACAGGGGGCGGATCGGGCAGGTATGAGCAGTTCTTC. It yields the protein CATSPGTGGGSGRYEQFF.